This T cell receptor (beta chain) was identified during a study of shared clonotypes between healthy human individuals. Study as a whole: Plates per donor: three CD4 naive, three CD4 memory, two CD8 naive, one CD8 memory.

In the original analysis: ImmunoSEQ output lacked quality scores and full-length reads, limiting matched filtering. The method was immunoSEQ multiplex PCR; TCRdb's version includes in-frame clones alone and lacks a portion of them. V and J calls and clone size are given by that table; D and trimming were obtained from the DNA. This sample has around 940,000 clones, with around three quarters found just once. CDR3 length: 16 residues. With V trimmed by 4 bases and J by 7 bases, 10 bases remained unmatched. Germline CDR1 reads MNHEY; CDR2 reads SMNVEV (reference sequence). The origin of this receptor is a man younger than 30 in good health. The chain joins TRBV27 to TRBJ1-6, with TRBD1 matching over 7 bases. Sequenced input: memory CD4+ T cells sorted from blood. The sample's subset: CD45RA-negative fraction. CDR3 sequence reads: CASSSPLTGRNSPLHF. The CDR3 region has the DNA TGTGCCAGCAGTTCCCCGCTGACAGGGAGGAATTCACCCCTCCACTTT.